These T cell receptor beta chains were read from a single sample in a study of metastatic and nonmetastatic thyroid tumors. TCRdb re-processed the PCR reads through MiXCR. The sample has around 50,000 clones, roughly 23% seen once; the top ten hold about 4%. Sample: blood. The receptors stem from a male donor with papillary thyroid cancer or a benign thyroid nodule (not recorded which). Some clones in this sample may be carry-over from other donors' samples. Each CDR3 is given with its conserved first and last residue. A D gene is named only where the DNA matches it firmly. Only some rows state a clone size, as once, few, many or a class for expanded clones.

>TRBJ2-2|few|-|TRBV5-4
CASSPGLNTGELFF
TGTGCCAGCAGCCCCGGACTCAACACCGGGGAGCTGTTTTTT
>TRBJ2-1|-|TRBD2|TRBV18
CASSPGLAGYNEQFF
TGTGCCAGCTCACCGGGACTAGCGGGCTACAATGAGCAGTTCTTC
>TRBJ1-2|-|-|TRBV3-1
CASSQEAGYMVTF
TGTGCCAGCAGCCAAGAGGCAGGGTACATGGTCACCTTC
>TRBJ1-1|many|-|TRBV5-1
CASSSSSANTEAFF
TGCGCCAGCAGCTCCTCATCAGCGAACACTGAAGCTTTCTTT
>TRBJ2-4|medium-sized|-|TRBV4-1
CASSQRGDIQYF
TGCGCCAGCAGCCAAAGGGGAGACATTCAGTACTTC
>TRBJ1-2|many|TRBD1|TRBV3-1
CASSPLDGTAVNYGYTF
TGTGCCAGCAGCCCTCTTGATGGGACAGCAGTCAACTATGGCTACACCTTC
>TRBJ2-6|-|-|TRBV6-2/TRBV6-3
CASSYSGSGANVLTF
TGTGCCAGCAGTTACTCGGGGTCTGGGGCCAACGTCCTGACTTTC
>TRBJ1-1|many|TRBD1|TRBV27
CASRRGGAGTEAFF
TGTGCCAGCAGAAGAGGGGGCGCGGGCACTGAAGCTTTCTTT
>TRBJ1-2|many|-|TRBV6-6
CASSYFWAAYGYTF
TGTGCCAGCAGTTACTTTTGGGCCGCCTATGGCTACACCTTC
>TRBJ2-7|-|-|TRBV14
CASSQDGTRQDEQYF
TGTGCCAGCAGCCAAGATGGGACGCGGCAAGACGAGCAGTACTTC
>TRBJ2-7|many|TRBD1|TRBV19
CASSIVGQGHYEQYF
TGTGCCAGTAGTATAGTGGGACAGGGACACTACGAGCAGTACTTC
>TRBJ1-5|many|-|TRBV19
CASSIGEQGLRQPQHF
TGTGCCAGTAGTATAGGTGAACAGGGTCTCCGTCAGCCCCAGCATTTT
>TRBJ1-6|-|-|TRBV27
CAGRFPNSPLHF
TGTGCCGGCAGGTTCCCGAATTCACCCCTCCACTTT
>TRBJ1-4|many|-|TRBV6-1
CASSTGSTNEKLFF
TGTGCCAGCAGTACAGGGTCAACTAATGAAAAACTGTTTTTT
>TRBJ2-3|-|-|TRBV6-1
CAISSGPDTQYF
TGTGCCATCAGTTCAGGACCAGATACGCAGTATTTT
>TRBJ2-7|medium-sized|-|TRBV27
CASSLSPTGKGTYEQYF
TGTGCCAGCAGTTTATCCCCAACAGGGAAAGGGACCTACGAGCAGTACTTC
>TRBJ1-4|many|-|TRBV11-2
CASSFGGRQRLFF
TGTGCCAGCAGCTTTGGGGGGAGACAGAGACTGTTTTTT
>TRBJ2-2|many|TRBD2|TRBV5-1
CASSLALAGGTGELFF
TGCGCCAGCAGCTTGGCCCTAGCGGGAGGCACCGGGGAGCTGTTTTTT
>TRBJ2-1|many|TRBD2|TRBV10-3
CAISSTSGNYNEQFF
TGTGCCATCAGTAGTACTAGCGGGAATTACAATGAGCAGTTCTTC
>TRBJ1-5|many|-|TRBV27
CASSLQGPGQPQHF
TGTGCCAGCAGTTTACAGGGTCCTGGTCAGCCCCAGCATTTT
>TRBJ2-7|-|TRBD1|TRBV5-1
CASSLGLARGYEQYF
TGCGCCAGCAGCTTGGGCCTAGCCAGGGGGTACGAGCAGTACTTC
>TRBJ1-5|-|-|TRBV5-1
CASSLAGNQPQHF
TGCGCCAGCAGCTTGGCCGGCAATCAGCCCCAGCATTTT
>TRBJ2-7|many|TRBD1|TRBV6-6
CASSYSTGGNHEQYF
TGTGCCAGCAGTTATTCGACAGGGGGCAACCACGAGCAGTACTTC
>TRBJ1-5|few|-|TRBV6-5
CASSYYRYQPQHF
TGTGCCAGCAGTTATTACAGGTATCAGCCCCAGCATTTT
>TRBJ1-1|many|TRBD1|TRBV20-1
CSAGRQGGTEAFF
TGCAGTGCGGGAAGACAGGGCGGCACTGAAGCTTTCTTT
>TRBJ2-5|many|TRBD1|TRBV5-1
CASSYRQGTETQYF
TGCGCCAGCAGCTATCGACAGGGGACGGAGACCCAGTACTTC
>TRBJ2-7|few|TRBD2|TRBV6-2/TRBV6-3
CASRALAGIYEQYF
TGTGCCAGCAGGGCACTAGCGGGCATCTACGAGCAGTACTTC
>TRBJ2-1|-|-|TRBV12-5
CASAPLGGSGRFSYNEQFF
TGTGCTAGTGCCCCCCTGGGGGGTAGCGGACGATTCTCCTACAATGAGCAGTTCTTC
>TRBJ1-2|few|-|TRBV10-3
CAISESRGARNYGYTF
TGTGCCATCAGTGAGTCGAGGGGGGCTAGGAACTATGGCTACACCTTC
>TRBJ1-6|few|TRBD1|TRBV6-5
CASNTGGSPLHF
TGTGCCAGCAACACAGGGGGTTCACCCCTCCACTTT
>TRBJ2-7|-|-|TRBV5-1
CASSLREGREQYF
TGCGCCAGCAGCTTGCGGGAAGGTCGCGAGCAGTACTTC
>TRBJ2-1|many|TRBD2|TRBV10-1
CASSPREGLAGVNEQFF
TGCGCCAGCAGCCCTAGAGAAGGACTAGCGGGAGTCAATGAGCAGTTCTTC
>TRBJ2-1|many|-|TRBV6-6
CASSYRTVYNEQFF
TGTGCCAGCAGTTACCGGACTGTCTACAATGAGCAGTTCTTC
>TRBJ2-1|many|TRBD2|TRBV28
CASSFSGGRLSYNEQFF
TGTGCCAGCAGTTTCTCGGGAGGCCGACTCTCCTACAATGAGCAGTTCTTC
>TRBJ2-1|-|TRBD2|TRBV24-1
CATSDLPGLAGGGNEQFF
TGTGCCACCAGTGATTTGCCTGGACTAGCGGGAGGAGGGAATGAGCAGTTCTTC
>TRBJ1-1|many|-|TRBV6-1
CASVNGIMNTEAFF
TGTGCCAGCGTCAACGGAATCATGAACACTGAAGCTTTCTTT
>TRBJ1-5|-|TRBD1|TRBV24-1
CATSDTGTGGLSNQPQHF
TGTGCCACCAGTGACACCGGGACAGGGGGACTTAGCAATCAGCCCCAGCATTTT
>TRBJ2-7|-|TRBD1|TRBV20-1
CSAEVPGQEYEQYF
TGCAGTGCAGAAGTGCCGGGACAGGAGTACGAGCAGTACTTC
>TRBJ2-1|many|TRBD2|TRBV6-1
CASSSPRGLAQF
TGTGCCAGCAGTTCACCCCGGGGACTAGCCCAGTTC
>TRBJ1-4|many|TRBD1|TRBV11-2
CASSPGGSGEKLFF
TGTGCCAGCAGCCCAGGGGGAAGCGGTGAAAAACTGTTTTTT
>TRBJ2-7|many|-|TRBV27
CASSLQGSYEQYF
TGTGCCAGCAGTTTGCAGGGGTCCTACGAGCAGTACTTC
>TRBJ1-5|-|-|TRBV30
CALGLGGQPQHF
TGTGCCTTGGGACTGGGAGGTCAGCCCCAGCATTTT
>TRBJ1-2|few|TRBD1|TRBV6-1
CASSSTGGGTNYGYTF
TGTGCCAGCAGCTCGACAGGGGGCGGAACTAACTATGGCTACACCTTC
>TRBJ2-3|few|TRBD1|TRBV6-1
CASSALQGARDTQYF
TGTGCCAGCAGTGCTCTGCAGGGGGCACGGGATACGCAGTATTTT
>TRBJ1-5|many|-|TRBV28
CASRYRTYSNQPQHF
TGTGCCAGCAGGTATAGAACGTATAGCAATCAGCCCCAGCATTTT
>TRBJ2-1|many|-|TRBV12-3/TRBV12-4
CASRGGSSYNEQFF
TGTGCCAGCAGGGGGGGCAGCTCCTACAATGAGCAGTTCTTC
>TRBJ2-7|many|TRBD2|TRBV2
CASSDLVAGVEQYF
TGTGCCAGCAGTGATTTAGTAGCGGGAGTCGAGCAGTACTTC
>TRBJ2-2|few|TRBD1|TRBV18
CASSPEQGNTGELFF
TGTGCCAGCTCACCAGAACAGGGGAATACCGGGGAGCTGTTTTTT
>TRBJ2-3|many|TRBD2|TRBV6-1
CASSDLLGRGTDTQYF
TGTGCCAGCAGTGACCTGCTCGGGAGGGGCACAGATACGCAGTATTTT
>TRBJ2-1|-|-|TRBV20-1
CSARLSIPFQRNEQFF
TGCAGTGCTAGGTTATCCATCCCCTTCCAGAGAAATGAGCAGTTCTTC
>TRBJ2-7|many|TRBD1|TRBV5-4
CASSSQKQGNEQYF
TGTGCCAGCAGCTCTCAGAAACAGGGGAACGAGCAGTACTTC
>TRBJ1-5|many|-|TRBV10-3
CAIGESTDPRPQHF
TGTGCCATCGGTGAGTCGACGGACCCGCGGCCCCAGCATTTT
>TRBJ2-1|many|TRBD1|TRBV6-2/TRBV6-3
CASSPGPGGPYNEQFF
TGTGCCAGCAGCCCAGGCCCAGGGGGCCCCTACAATGAGCAGTTCTTC
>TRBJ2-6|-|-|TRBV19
CASSRWSSGANVLTF
TGTGCCAGTAGTAGGTGGTCCTCTGGGGCCAACGTCCTGACTTTC
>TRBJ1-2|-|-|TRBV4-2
CASSQGRDTTNYGYTF
TGTGCCAGCAGCCAAGGCAGGGACACTACTAACTATGGCTACACCTTC
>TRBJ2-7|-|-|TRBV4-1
CASSRGGVYEQYF
TGCGCCAGCAGCCGAGGGGGAGTCTACGAGCAGTACTTC
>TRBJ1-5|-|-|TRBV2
CASSPGEYSNQPQHF
TGTGCCAGCAGTCCGGGGGAGTATAGCAATCAGCCCCAGCATTTT
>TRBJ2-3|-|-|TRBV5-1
CASSLGVGRTDTQYF
TGCGCCAGCAGCTTGGGGGTCGGGAGAACAGATACGCAGTATTTT
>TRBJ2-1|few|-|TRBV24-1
CATSDRGDKGYNEQFF
TGTGCCACCAGTGATCGGGGGGACAAAGGCTACAATGAGCAGTTCTTC